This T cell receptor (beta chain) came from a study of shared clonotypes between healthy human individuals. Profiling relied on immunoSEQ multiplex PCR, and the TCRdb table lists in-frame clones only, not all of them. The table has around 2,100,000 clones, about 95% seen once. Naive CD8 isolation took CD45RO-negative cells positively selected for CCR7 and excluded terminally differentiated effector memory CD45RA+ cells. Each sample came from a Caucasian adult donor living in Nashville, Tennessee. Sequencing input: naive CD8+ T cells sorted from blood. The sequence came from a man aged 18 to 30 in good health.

The chain's CDR3 is CASSHAGTGSLEQFF. CDR3 nucleotide sequence: TGTGCCAGCAGCCATGCCGGGACAGGGTCTTTGGAGCAGTTCTTC. The chain combines TRBV7-8 with TRBJ2-1; 9 nucleotides match TRBD1. J was trimmed by 10 bases and V by 5 bases; bases with no gene match: 12. Germline V gives CDR1 SGHVS, CDR2 FQNEAQ. This CDR3 is built from 15 residues.